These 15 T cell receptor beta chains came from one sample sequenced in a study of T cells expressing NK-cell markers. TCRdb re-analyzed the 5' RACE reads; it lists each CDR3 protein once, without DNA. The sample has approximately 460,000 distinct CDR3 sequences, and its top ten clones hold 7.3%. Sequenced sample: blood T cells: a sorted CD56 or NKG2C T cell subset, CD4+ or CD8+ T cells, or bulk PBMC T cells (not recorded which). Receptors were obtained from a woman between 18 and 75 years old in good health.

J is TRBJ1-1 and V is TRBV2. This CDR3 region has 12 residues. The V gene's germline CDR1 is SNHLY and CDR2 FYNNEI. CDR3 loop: CASTVSDTEAFF.

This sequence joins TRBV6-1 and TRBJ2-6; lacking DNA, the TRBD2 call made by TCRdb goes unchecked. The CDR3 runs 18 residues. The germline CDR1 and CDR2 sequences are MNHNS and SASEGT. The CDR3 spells CASRPTSGDLSGANVLTF.

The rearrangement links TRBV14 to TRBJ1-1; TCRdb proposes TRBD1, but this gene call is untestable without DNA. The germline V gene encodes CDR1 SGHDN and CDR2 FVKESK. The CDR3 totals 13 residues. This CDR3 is CASSDRENTEAFF. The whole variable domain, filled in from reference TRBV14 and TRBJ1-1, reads EAGVTQFPSHSVIEKGQTVTLRCDPISGHDNLYWYRRVMGKEIKFLLHFVKESKQDESGMPNNRFLAERTGGTYSTLKVQPAELEDSGVYFCASSDRENTEAFFGQGTRLTVV.

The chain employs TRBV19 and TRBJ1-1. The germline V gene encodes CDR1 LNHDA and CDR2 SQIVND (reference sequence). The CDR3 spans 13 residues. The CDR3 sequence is CATRNFMNTEAFF.

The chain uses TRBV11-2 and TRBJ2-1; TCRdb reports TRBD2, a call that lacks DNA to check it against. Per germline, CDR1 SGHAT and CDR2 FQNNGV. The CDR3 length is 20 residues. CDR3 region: CASSPRLAGGLPPLLHEQFF.

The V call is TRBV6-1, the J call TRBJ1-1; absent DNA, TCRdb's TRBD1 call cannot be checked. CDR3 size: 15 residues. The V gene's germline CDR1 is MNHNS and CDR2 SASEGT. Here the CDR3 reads CASSWGGSMNTEAFF.

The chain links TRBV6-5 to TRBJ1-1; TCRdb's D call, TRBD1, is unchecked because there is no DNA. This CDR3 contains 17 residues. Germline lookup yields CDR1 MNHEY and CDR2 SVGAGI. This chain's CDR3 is CASSYSGTVVGKTEAFF.

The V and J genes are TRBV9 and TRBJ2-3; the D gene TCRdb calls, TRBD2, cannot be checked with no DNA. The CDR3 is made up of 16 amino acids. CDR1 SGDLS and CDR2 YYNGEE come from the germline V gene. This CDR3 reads CASSIGGSSGTDTQYF.

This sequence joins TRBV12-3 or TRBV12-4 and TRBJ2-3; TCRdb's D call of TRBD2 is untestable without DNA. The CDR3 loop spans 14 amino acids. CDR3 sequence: CASTQAGIDGTQYF.

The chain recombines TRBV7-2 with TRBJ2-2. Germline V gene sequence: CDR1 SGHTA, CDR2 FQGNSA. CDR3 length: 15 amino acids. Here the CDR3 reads CASSLAGVGTGELFF. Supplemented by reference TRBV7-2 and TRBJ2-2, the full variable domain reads GAGVSQSPSNKVTEKGKDVELRCDPISGHTALYWYRQSLGQGLEFLIYFQGNSAPDKSGLPSDRFSAERTGGSVSTLTIQRTQQEDSAVYLCASSLAGVGTGELFFGEGSRLTVL.

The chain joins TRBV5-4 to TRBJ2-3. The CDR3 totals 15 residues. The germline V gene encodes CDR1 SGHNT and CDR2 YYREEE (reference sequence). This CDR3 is CASSPGPTDTDTQYF. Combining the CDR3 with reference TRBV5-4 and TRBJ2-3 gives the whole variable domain ETGVTQSPTHLIKTRGQQVTLRCSSQSGHNTVSWYQQALGQGPQFIFQYYREEENGRGNFPPRFSGLQFPNYSSELNVNALELDDSALYLCASSPGPTDTDTQYFGPGTRLTVL.

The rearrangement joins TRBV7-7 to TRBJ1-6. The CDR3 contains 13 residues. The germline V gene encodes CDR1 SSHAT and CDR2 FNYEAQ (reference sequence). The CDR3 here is CASSSDAYSPLHF.

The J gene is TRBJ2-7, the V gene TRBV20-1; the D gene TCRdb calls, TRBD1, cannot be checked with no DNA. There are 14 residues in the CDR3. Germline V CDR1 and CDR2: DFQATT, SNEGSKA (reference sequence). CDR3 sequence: CSALRTGRSYEQYF.

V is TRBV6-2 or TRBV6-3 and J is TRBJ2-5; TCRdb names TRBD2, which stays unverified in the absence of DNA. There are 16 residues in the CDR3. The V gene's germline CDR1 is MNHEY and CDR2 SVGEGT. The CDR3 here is CASSLELAGAQGTQYF.

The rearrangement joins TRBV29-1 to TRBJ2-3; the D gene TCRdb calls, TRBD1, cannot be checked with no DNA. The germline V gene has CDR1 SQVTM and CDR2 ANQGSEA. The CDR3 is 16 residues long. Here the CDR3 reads CSVEGRQGRDTDTQYF.